The 25 T cell receptor beta chains below come from one sample, sequenced in a study of T cell repertoires in aging, cancer and after chemotherapy. TRB rearrangements spanning V, D and J were amplified using mixed TRB-A/B primers. TCRdb re-analysed the multiplex PCR reads in MiXCR, keeping a single row per CDR3 protein. The table has hundreds of distinct CDR3 sequences, approximately 77% seen once; the top ten hold approximately 51%. Amplification of TCR beta used genomic DNA extracted from peripheral blood. The sequenced sample consisted of blood. The receptors derive from a human donor with a blood cancer.

A remark on this clonotype: A single base separates this from a much larger clone, so it may be a read error. V is TRBV5-1 and J is TRBJ1-1; D uncertain. Deletions cut 4 bases from V and 6 bases from J, with 22 bases between. The V gene's germline CDR1 is SGHRS and CDR2 YFSETQ. The CDR3 is 16 residues long. The CDR3 is CASSRRRRGDNAEAFF. As DNA, the CDR3 is TGCGCCAGCAGCCGACGCAGGCGGGGAGACAACGCTGAAGCTTTCTTT.

The chain is built from TRBV18 and TRBJ1-2; tentatively, D is TRBD1 (5 bases). The CDR3 contains 14 residues. CDR1 is KGHSH, CDR2 LQKENI, per germline. Trimming removed 1 base from V and 4 bases from J, with 10 bases in between. CDR3 amino acids: CASSPRDLGYGYTF. DNA for the CDR3: TGTGCCAGCTCACCACGGGACTTAGGCTATGGCTACACCTTC.

The genes are TRBV29-1 and TRBJ2-1; possibly TRBD1 or TRBD2 for D (5 bases each). Germline CDR1 SQVTM, CDR2 ANQGSEA. This CDR3 spans 11 amino acids. With 2 bases removed from V and 8 bases from J, the gap between germline ends came to 7 bases. The CDR3 DNA follows: TGCAGCGTTGAACTGGGGGATGAGCAGTTCTTC. Protein: CSVELGDEQFF.

The chain employs TRBV27 and TRBJ1-2; D is unresolved. This CDR3 has 16 amino acids. Germline CDR1 reads MNHEY; CDR2 reads SMNVEV (reference sequence). V was clipped by 6 bases and J by 3 bases, with 20 bases between them. The CDR3 nucleotides are TGTGCCAGCAGCGAAGCCTTGAATGGCGGTGACTATGGCTACACCTTC. As protein: CASSEALNGGDYGYTF.

This clonotype was seen more than once but under ten times. V usage is TRBV6-1 and J usage is TRBJ2-3, with D tentatively TRBD1 (5 bases). The CDR3 has 15 amino acids. Trimming cost V 3 bases and J 1 base, with 11 bases left between them. The germline V gene has CDR1 MNHNS and CDR2 SASEGT. This CDR3 is CASSDDSLGTDTQYF. The DNA of the CDR3 is TGTGCCAGCAGTGACGACAGCCTTGGCACAGATACGCAGTATTTT.

This clonotype was observed once. This chain links TRBV6-2 or TRBV6-3 with TRBJ2-7; TRBD1 matches 7 bases. This CDR3 is 14 amino acids long. Per the germline V gene, CDR1 is MNHEY and CDR2 is SVGEGT. V lost 8 bases and J lost 3; bases outside the gene matches: 10. DNA for the CDR3: TGTGCCAGCCAAAGCCCGGGACAGAACTACGAGCAGTACGTC. It codes for CASQSPGQNYEQYV.

This clonotype appeared a few times. The genes are TRBV30 and TRBJ1-6, with 9 bases fitting TRBD1. The V gene end was trimmed by 3 bases and the J gene end by 6 bases; junction bases not matched to a gene: 12. This CDR3 has 17 residues. Looked up from germline, CDR1 is GTSNPN and CDR2 is SVGIG (reference sequence). CDR3 in amino acids: CAWSPTGTGSRNSPLHF. As DNA, the CDR3 is TGTGCCTGGAGCCCAACGGGGACAGGGAGTCGTAATTCACCCCTCCACTTT.

In its sample, this clonotype is large. The V gene is TRBV6-2 or TRBV6-3, the J gene TRBJ2-2; 10 bases are a match to TRBD1. Trimming removed 6 bases from V and 0 bases from J; junction bases left unmatched: 1. The CDR3 length is 15 residues. Germline-derived CDR1 and CDR2 are MNHEY and SVGEGT. The chain's CDR3 is CASRGQGANTGELFF. In nucleotides, the CDR3 is TGTGCCAGCAGAGGACAGGGGGCGAACACCGGGGAGCTGTTTTTT.

The chain joins TRBV30 to TRBJ1-1; the D gene is possibly TRBD1 (6 bases). Trimming shortened V by 2 bases and J by 2 bases, and 9 bases separated the two germline ends. The CDR3 has 13 amino acids. Germline CDR1 and CDR2: GTSNPN and SVGIG (reference sequence). CDR3 coding DNA: TGTGCCTGGAGTTTACAGGGAAACACTGAAGCTTTCTTT. Translation: CAWSLQGNTEAFF.

Concerning this clonotype: At one end the junction does not follow the germline gene, possibly because of a read error. This chain connects TRBV28 to TRBJ1-4; D ambiguous. The CDR3 has 14 residues. CDR1 MDHEN and CDR2 SYDVKM come from the germline V gene. The CDR3 protein is CASTNSGRNDKLFF. The CDR3 DNA reads as TGTGCCAGCACCAACTCGGGTAGGAATGATAAACTGTTTTTT.

This clonotype is hyperexpanded in the sample. This chain uses TRBV5-6 with TRBJ1-2; D unresolved. The CDR3 has 16 residues. CDR1 is SGHDT and CDR2 is YYEEEE in the germline V gene. Trimming cost V 0 bases and J 0 bases, with 12 bases left between them. Here the CDR3 reads CASSLVGAPTNYGYTF. CDR3 nucleotide sequence: TGTGCCAGCAGCTTGGTTGGCGCACCGACTAACTATGGCTACACCTTC.

J is TRBJ1-6 and V is TRBV30; a possible D gene is TRBD1 (6 bases). Germline V gene data show CDR1 as GTSNPN and CDR2 as SVGIG (reference sequence). The CDR3 has 14 residues. Trimming left V 0 bases short and J 7 bases short, with 10 bases between. The CDR3 here is CAWSVGGRNSPLHF. The CDR3 DNA is TGTGCCTGGAGTGTGGGGGGGCGGAATTCACCCCTCCACTTT. Using reference TRBV30 and TRBJ1-6 for the parts outside the CDR3, the full variable domain is SQTIHQWPATLVQPVGSPLSLECTVEGTSNPNLYWYRQAAGRGLQLLFYSVGIGQISSEVPQNLSASRPQDRQFILSSKKLLLSDSGFYLCAWSVGGRNSPLHFGNGTRLTVT.

The rearrangement uses TRBV19 and TRBJ1-2, with D unresolved. Deletions cut 0 bases from V and 4 bases from J, with 9 bases between. The CDR3 is 14 amino acids. The germline gives CDR1 LNHDA, CDR2 SQIVND (reference sequence). CDR3 coding DNA: TGTGCCAGTAGTATAGAGAAAAATAGCTATGGCTACACCTTC. Amino acid sequence: CASSIEKNSYGYTF. The full variable domain, with the rest looked up from reference TRBV19 and TRBJ1-2, is DGGITQSPKYLFRKEGQNVTLSCEQNLNHDAMYWYRQDPGQGLRLIYYSQIVNDFQKGDIAEGYSVSREKKESFPLTVTSAQKNPTAFYLCASSIEKNSYGYTFGSGTRLTVV.

The V gene is TRBV6-5, the J gene TRBJ1-4, with D possibly TRBD1 on 6 matching bases. CDR3 length equals 15 residues. Germline V gives CDR1 MNHEY, CDR2 SVGAGI. V lost 5 bases and J 8 bases, leaving 18 bases between the germline ends. CDR3 protein: CASSEARGGVEKLFF. CDR3 sequence (DNA): TGTGCCAGCAGTGAAGCTCGGGGGGGCGTAGAAAAACTGTTTTTT.

J is TRBJ1-6 and V is TRBV5-4, with D tentatively TRBD1 (6 bases). Trimming took 0 bases from V and 10 from J, leaving 14 bases between them. Germline V CDR1 and CDR2: SGHNT, YYREEE (reference sequence). This CDR3 contains 15 residues. The CDR3: CASSLGNYRVSPLHF. The CDR3 DNA reads TGTGCCAGCAGCTTGGGGAATTACAGGGTCTCACCCCTCCACTTT.

This clonotype was recorded a few times. The chain joins TRBV30 to TRBJ2-1; perhaps TRBD1 as D (6 bases). CDR1 is GTSNPN, CDR2 SVGIG, per germline (reference sequence). Trimming stripped 0 bases from V and 10 bases from J, with 10 bases between. The CDR3 is made up of 12 amino acids. DNA of the CDR3: TGTGCCTGGAGTGTAATAGGGACAGAGCAGTTCTTC. Translation gives CAWSVIGTEQFF.

In its sample, this clonotype ranks as hyperexpanded. The chain uses TRBV6-1 and TRBJ2-3; TRBD1 matches 11 bases. Trimming at V came to 5 bases and at J to 6 bases, leaving 7 bases not matched to a gene. Germline CDR1 MNHNS, CDR2 SASEGT. The CDR3 spans 15 residues. CDR3 amino acids: CASSSWTGGVDTQYF. In DNA, the CDR3 is TGTGCCAGCAGTTCCTGGACAGGGGGCGTGGATACGCAGTATTTT.

V usage is TRBV28 and J usage is TRBJ2-7; D not certain. Germline V gives CDR1 MDHEN, CDR2 SYDVKM. The CDR3 runs 16 residues. Trimming left V 3 bases short and J 1 base short, with 16 bases between. This chain's CDR3 is CASSLPPSGLSYEQYF. CDR3 sequence (DNA): TGTGCCAGCAGTTTGCCGCCCTCGGGCTTATCCTACGAGCAGTACTTC.

V is TRBV12-3 or TRBV12-4 and J is TRBJ1-2; TRBD1 matches at 9 bases. The V segment lost 5 bases and the J segment 4 bases; nucleotides outside the gene matches: 8. CDR3 length: 15 residues. The CDR3 nucleotides are TGTGCCAGCAGTCGCCAGACAGGGGGGCTCTATGGCTACACCTTC. It yields the protein CASSRQTGGLYGYTF.

The gene calls are TRBV4-1 and TRBJ1-2; a weak D match, TRBD1 (5 bases). V was pared by 4 bases and J by 0 bases, with 12 bases between. Germline CDR1 reads MGHRA; CDR2 reads YSYEKL. The CDR3 runs to 15 residues. In nucleotides, the CDR3 is TGCGCCAGCAGCCGAGGGGAACAGTCTAACTATGGCTACACCTTC. Translation: CASSRGEQSNYGYTF.

Relative to its sample, this clonotype is medium-sized. The chain combines TRBV20-1 with TRBJ1-1; D may be TRBD1 (5 bases). Germline loops: CDR1 DFQATT, CDR2 SNEGSKA (reference sequence). V gave up 2 bases and J gave up 2 bases, with 12 bases separating them. This CDR3 has 14 residues. This CDR3 is CSARRQGTNTEAFF. CDR3 nucleotide sequence: TGCAGTGCTAGACGTCAGGGAACAAACACTGAAGCTTTCTTT.

The genes are TRBV6-5 and TRBJ2-7; the match to TRBD2 covers 7 bases. The ends lost 6 bases at V and 2 bases at J; junction bases unmatched: 10. CDR1 and CDR2 (germline): MNHEY, SVGAGI. The CDR3 spans 15 residues. The CDR3 spells CASRAPGGGAYEQYF. DNA for the CDR3: TGTGCCAGCAGGGCCCCTGGCGGGGGAGCCTACGAGCAGTACTTC.

This clonotype was observed a few times. The V and J genes are TRBV6-2 or TRBV6-3 and TRBJ1-5; TRBD1 agrees at 10 bases. The CDR3 contains 16 residues. Germline CDR1 MNHEY, CDR2 SVGEGT. The V and J ends lost 6 bases and 5 bases, in that order; junction bases with no gene match: 10. The DNA of the CDR3 is TGTGCCAGCAGCCAAAGACAGGGGGCGAGGGATCAGCCCCAGCATTTT. Protein sequence: CASSQRQGARDQPQHF.

The V call is TRBV5-4, the J call TRBJ2-1; TRBD2 matches 11 bases. With V trimmed by 0 bases and J by 10 bases, 6 bases remained unmatched. Germline V gene sequence: CDR1 SGHNT, CDR2 YYREEE (reference sequence). The CDR3 is made up of 15 amino acids. CDR3 DNA: TGTGCCAGCAGCTTGGTAGCGGGGGGGCTTTGGGAGCAGTTCTTC. Protein: CASSLVAGGLWEQFF.

The chain recombines TRBV29-1 with TRBJ2-6, with TRBD1 matching 9 bases. CDR3 length: 14 amino acids. The germline V gene encodes CDR1 SQVTM and CDR2 ANQGSEA. V was pared by 6 bases and J by 0 bases, with 0 bases of the junction left unmatched. CDR3 DNA: TGCAGCGTACAGGGGGCCTCTGGGGCCAACGTCCTGACTTTC. Protein product: CSVQGASGANVLTF.